The rows below give T cell receptor beta chains drawn from one sample of a study of human T cells and chemical hapten exposure. A single record per CDR3 protein comes from TCRdb applying MiXCR to the RACE reads. The sample lists 150,000 to 200,000 distinct CDR3 sequences, around 15% occurring once. The sequencing here drew on whole blood, taken in connection with sensitization to the hapten diphenylcyclopropenone (DPC). The receptors shown here come from a woman in her 30s with alopecia areata. Some clones in this sample may be carry-over from other donors' samples. Both conserved end residues are part of each CDR3. Each record gives: clone size, J gene, V gene, D gene, CDR3 DNA, CDR3 protein. D genes are given only for firm matches. Rows may omit the clone size; those that give it use once, few, many or a size class.

NA TRBJ2-7 TRBV29-1 NA TGCAGCGTTGGGGCAATGGGCCTCCGGCACTACGAGCAGTACTTC CSVGAMGLRHYEQYF
many TRBJ1-5 TRBV30 NA TGTGCCTGGATCCCAACACCGTCGCCCCAGCATTTT CAWIPTPSPQHF
NA TRBJ2-5 TRBV11-2 TRBD2 TGTGCCAGCAGCTCTACTAGCGGGGCCATAGAGACCCAGTACTTC CASSSTSGAIETQYF
NA TRBJ2-5 TRBV5-1 TRBD2 TGCGCCAGCAGCACAAGGACTAGCGGGGATGGAGAGACCCAGTACTTC CASSTRTSGDGETQYF
few TRBJ1-6 TRBV9 NA TGTGCCAGCAGCGTAAAAAGCAGGGATTCACCCCTCCACTTT CASSVKSRDSPLHF
NA TRBJ1-1 TRBV12-3/TRBV12-4 NA TGTGCCAGCAGTGGTGGGACCTGGAACACTGAAGCTTTCTTC CASSGGTWNTEAFF
NA TRBJ1-6 TRBV6-5 TRBD1 TGTGCCAGCAGTTACCGGACAGGGGAGTCACCCCTCCACTTT CASSYRTGESPLHF
NA TRBJ2-2 TRBV5-1 NA TGCGCCAGCGGAGGGCTCAACGGGGAGCTGTTTTTT CASGGLNGELFF
few TRBJ2-3 TRBV20-1 TRBD2 TGCAGTGCTAGTGAATTAGCGGGTTATTTAGGTACGCAGTATTTT CSASELAGYLGTQYF
NA TRBJ2-3 TRBV7-2 NA TGTGCCAGCAGCTTACGAGACAGCACAGATACGCAGTATTTT CASSLRDSTDTQYF
NA TRBJ2-7 TRBV6-5 NA TGTGCCAGCAGTTCTGGGTTCGGGCAGTACTTC CASSSGFGQYF
few TRBJ2-7 TRBV29-1 NA TGCAGCGTTGCGGGGGCCAGCATCGACGAGCAGTACTTC CSVAGASIDEQYF
NA TRBJ1-2 TRBV18 NA TGTGCCAGCTCTCAGGGAACCTATGGCTACACCTTC CASSQGTYGYTF
NA TRBJ2-5 TRBV6-2/TRBV6-3 NA TGTGCCAGCAGTTATGAGAAGGGAGGATCCCCCGAGACCCAGTACTTC CASSYEKGGSPETQYF
few TRBJ1-1 TRBV12-3/TRBV12-4 NA TGTGCCAGCACCCCAGGAAGAAACACTGAAGCTTTCTTT CASTPGRNTEAFF
NA TRBJ2-6 TRBV20-1 NA TGCAGTGCTAGAGGACTGGACGATAGCTCTGGGGCCAACGTCCTGACTTTC CSARGLDDSSGANVLTF
few TRBJ2-1 TRBV20-1 TRBD2 TGCAGTGCTAGAACGGGGACTAGTCGCAGTGAGCAGTTCTTC CSARTGTSRSEQFF
NA TRBJ2-1 TRBV7-8 NA TGTGCCAGCAGCTTACCCCCAATGACCGGGGAGCAGTTCTTC CASSLPPMTGEQFF
NA TRBJ2-6 TRBV2 NA TGTGCCAGCAGTCCTAGTCTTGGGGCCAACGTCCTGACTTTC CASSPSLGANVLTF
many TRBJ2-7 TRBV6-1 TRBD1 TGTGCCAGCAACACCCCGGGACAGGCCTCCTACGAGCAGTACTTC CASNTPGQASYEQYF
few TRBJ2-3 TRBV3-1 NA TGTGCCAGCAGCCAAGGCTTAGGGGGGTCCACAGATACGCAGTATTTT CASSQGLGGSTDTQYF
NA TRBJ1-3 TRBV4-1 NA TGCGCCAGCAGCCAAGATGGACCTGGAAACACCATATATTTT CASSQDGPGNTIYF
NA TRBJ2-1 TRBV24-1 NA TGTGCCACCAGTGATTTTACAGGGCGGGGGTTCTTC CATSDFTGRGFF
many TRBJ2-7 TRBV6-2/TRBV6-3 TRBD2 TGTGCCAGCAGTTATGGAATGAGTAGCGGGAGAAGTTCCTACGAGCAGTACTTC CASSYGMSSGRSSYEQYF
NA TRBJ1-1 TRBV18 NA TGTGCCAGCTCACCAGGGGACTCTAGGTCTGCTTTCTTT CASSPGDSRSAFF
NA TRBJ1-1 TRBV27 NA TGTGCCAGCAGTTTCTCAGGGAATACGAACACTGAAGCTTTCTTT CASSFSGNTNTEAFF
NA TRBJ1-1 TRBV7-9 NA TGTGCCAGCAGCTTGGGTCACATGGTTGGTAAGAACACTGAAGCTTTCTTT CASSLGHMVGKNTEAFF
many TRBJ2-5 TRBV10-3 NA TGTGCCATCAGTGTGGGAGACAGCCAAGAGACCCAGTACTTC CAISVGDSQETQYF
NA TRBJ1-1 TRBV4-2 NA TGTGCCAGCAGCCAAGATCTCGGGGCGGGCACTGAAGCTTTCTTT CASSQDLGAGTEAFF
NA TRBJ2-1 TRBV29-1 NA TGCAGCTACCATGCTTACTACAATGAGCAGTTCTTC CSYHAYYNEQFF
NA TRBJ2-1 TRBV5-1 TRBD1 TGCGCCAGCAGCTTGGTCGGACAGGGCTACAATGAGCAGTTCTTC CASSLVGQGYNEQFF
NA TRBJ1-1 TRBV12-3/TRBV12-4 TRBD1 TGTGCCAGCAGTTGGCGGACAGGGGGTGGCACTGAAGCTTTCTTT CASSWRTGGGTEAFF
NA TRBJ2-1 TRBV18 NA TGTGCCAGCCTAAGGGCAGCCGGCTCCTACAATGAGCAGTTCTTC CASLRAAGSYNEQFF
many TRBJ2-7 TRBV4-1 TRBD1 TGCGCCAGCAGCCAGATAGGACAGGCGGACTACGAGCAGTACTTC CASSQIGQADYEQYF
NA TRBJ1-1 TRBV5-1 NA TGCGCCAGCAGCTTAAGGGTTTTGGACGCTAACACTGAAGCTTTCTTT CASSLRVLDANTEAFF
NA TRBJ2-4 TRBV11-1 NA TGTGCCAGCAGCGCCGGGCTTCCTCCCGAAAACATTCAGTACTTC CASSAGLPPENIQYF
few TRBJ2-7 TRBV30 TRBD1 TGTGCCTGGAGTAGAGAGGACAGGGAGCAGTACTTC CAWSREDREQYF
few TRBJ1-1 TRBV11-2 NA TGTGCCAGCAGCTTGAATCCGGGGGCTATGAGGACTGAAGCTTTCTTT CASSLNPGAMRTEAFF
NA TRBJ2-3 TRBV13 TRBD2 TGTGCCAGCAGCGTAGGACTAGCGGGACTTCGGGATACGCAGTATTTT CASSVGLAGLRDTQYF
few TRBJ1-2 TRBV3-1 NA TGTGCCAGCAGCCAACCGGGGGAGGATGGCTACACCTTC CASSQPGEDGYTF
many TRBJ1-5 TRBV7-8 NA TGTGCCAGCAGCTTATTAACGCAGCCCCAGCATTTT CASSLLTQPQHF
NA TRBJ1-1 TRBV3-1 NA TGTGCCAGCAGCCAAGCAGGGACTGAAGCTTTCTTT CASSQAGTEAFF
few TRBJ2-1 TRBV15 TRBD1 TGTGCCACCAGCAGAGGGTCGGACAGGACCAATGAGCAGTTCTTC CATSRGSDRTNEQFF
NA TRBJ2-1 TRBV29-1 NA TGCAGCGTTGGAGACACTAGGCACAATGAGCAGTTCTTC CSVGDTRHNEQFF
NA TRBJ1-6 TRBV9 NA TGTGCCAGCAGCGGGAGGACAGTCAATTCACCCCTCCACTTT CASSGRTVNSPLHF
NA TRBJ2-3 TRBV29-1 TRBD1 TGCAGCGTTGAGACCGGGACAGGCACTACGCAGTATTTT CSVETGTGTTQYF
NA TRBJ1-5 TRBV7-2 NA TGTGCCAGCAGCCGTCCTTGGCAGCCCCAGCATTTT CASSRPWQPQHF
few TRBJ2-1 TRBV11-3 TRBD1 TGTGCCAGCAGTGGGGGCAGGGGGCGATTACGCGGGAATGAGCAGTTCTTC CASSGGRGRLRGNEQFF
NA TRBJ1-1 TRBV7-8 NA TGTGCCAGCAGCTTAGGGTCTATGAACACTGAAGCTTTCTTT CASSLGSMNTEAFF